This TCR beta chain is drawn from a study of graft-versus-host responses after intestinal transplantation. Findings and caveats of the study: Where graft-donor T cell macrochimerism was present, patients had high graft-versus-host to host-versus-graft clonal ratios in allografts. GvH clonotypes were identified within recipient marrow, with a subset emerging first in ileum or blood.

This clone has more than one count but fewer than ten. A read error may produce the germline difference seen at one junction end. The CDR3 is made up of 14 amino acids. Germline assignment: CDR1 SQVTM and CDR2 ANQGSEA. Method: immunoSEQ multiplex PCR; TCRdb's copy keeps in-frame clones and lacks some. The data hold about 14,000 clones, with 30% to 40% observed a single time. The culture paired 200,000 irradiated violet-dye-labeled stimulators with 200,000 CFSE-labeled responders. J is TRBJ2-1 and V is TRBV29-1, with D perhaps matching TRBD1 (5 bases). The source of this sequence is a human patient who received an intestinal transplant. The specimen was alloreactive CD8+ T cells from a mixed lymphocyte reaction culture, collected before intestinal transplant. The subset here: CFSE-low proliferating T cells sorted from approximately 6-day pre-transplant mixed lymphocyte reaction (GvH or HvG direction). The CDR3, as DNA: TGCAGCGTCGAAGGGCAGGGAAGATACAATGAGCAGTTCTTC. Translating it yields CSVEGQGRYNEQFF.